This T cell receptor (beta chain) was identified in a study of regulatory T cells in long-lasting Graves disease. The wider study: Patients met the persistent Graves' disease definition after over 5 years of antithyroid drugs with positive TSH receptor antibodies. Broader study findings: Persistent-disease Graves' patients showed less TCR diversity than new cases.

For this clonotype: The antigen is undetermined.

Investigators prepared the TCR beta libraries by applying iRepertoire HTBI primers and Arm-PCR of CDR3 regions. TCRdb re-called the multiplex PCR reads with MiXCR, one entry per CDR3 protein. Of hundreds of thousands of distinct CDR3 sequences in the sample, less than 25% were seen once. With V trimmed by 5 bases and J by 11 bases, 16 bases remained unmatched. The germline CDR1 and CDR2 sequences are SEHNR and FQNEAQ (reference sequence). This CDR3 spans 15 amino acids. Specified time point: persistent/refractory GD, antithyroid drugs over 5 years with positive TRAb. The TCR library was made from RNA extracted from PBMCs.

The receptor's source is a female donor with Graves disease. J is TRBJ1-1 and V is TRBV7-9; 8 bases are a match to TRBD1. This sample comprised peripheral blood mononuclear cells (PBMCs), obtained when the disease was refractory, from a patient treated with antithyroid drugs. DNA of the CDR3: TGTGCCAGCAGCCCCCTATCCGGACAGGGCTTTAGGGCTTTCTTT. It encodes CASSPLSGQGFRAFF.